This passage covers 20 T cell receptor beta chains from one sample sequenced in a study of identical twins. Each CDR3 protein gets one entry after TCRdb re-called the 5' RACE reads with MiXCR. Of 550,000 to 800,000 distinct CDR3 sequences in the sample, about 7% were seen once. The sample was also linked to a second study, of yellow fever vaccine responses in identical twins.

What was sequenced was PBMCs. These receptors were taken from a woman younger than 35 in good health.

This clonotype has just a few counts. This chain links TRBV20-1 with TRBJ2-7; 9 bases are shared with TRBD2. With V trimmed by 0 bases and J by 3 bases, 9 bases remained unmatched. The CDR3 totals 16 residues. In germline, CDR1 is DFQATT, CDR2 SNEGSKA (reference sequence). The CDR3 coding sequence is TGCAGTGCTAGAGATTTCGGGGAGACTAGCGGCTACGAGCAGTACTTC. Protein product: CSARDFGETSGYEQYF.

In its sample, this clonotype was seen many times. As DNA, the CDR3 is TGCGCCAGCAGCCGCCCCTCTGATGAGCAGTTCTTC. It translates to CASSRPSDEQFF. V usage is TRBV5-1 and J usage is TRBJ2-1; D ambiguous. The CDR3 covers 12 residues. V lost 4 bases, J lost 8 bases, and 10 bases lay in between. Germline lookup yields CDR1 SGHRS and CDR2 YFSETQ.

V usage is TRBV6-5 and J usage is TRBJ2-1; the D gene could be TRBD1 or TRBD2 (5 bases each). The CDR3 runs 16 residues. Germline CDR1 MNHEY, CDR2 SVGAGI. The V gene lost 4 bases and the J gene lost 6 bases, with 19 bases spanning the gap. In DNA, the CDR3 is TGTGCCAGCAGTTCTTCCGGGACGAATATCGTCAATGAGCAGTTCTTC. It is translated as CASSSSGTNIVNEQFF.

The chain employs TRBV7-9 and TRBJ2-7; D uncertain. Germline V gene sequence: CDR1 SEHNR, CDR2 FQNEAQ (reference sequence). Trimming took 8 bases from V and 0 from J, leaving 14 bases between them. There are 14 residues in the CDR3. CDR3 sequence reads: CASPPPGSSYEQYF. CDR3 nucleotide sequence: TGTGCCAGCCCCCCCCCTGGCAGCTCCTACGAGCAGTACTTC.

Many counts were recorded for this clonotype. The rearrangement links TRBV5-1 to TRBJ2-5, with TRBD1 matching 7 bases. The CDR3 runs to 15 residues. V shed 1 base and J 5 bases; nucleotides not matched to a gene: 8. Germline V CDR1 and CDR2: SGHRS, YFSETQ. CDR3 in DNA: TGCGCCAGCAGCTTGTTACCGGACAGGAGGGAGACCCAGTACTTC. This encodes CASSLLPDRRETQYF.

This clonotype was seen only a few times. The rearrangement uses TRBV4-1 and TRBJ2-7, with unresolved D. Germline values: CDR1 MGHRA, CDR2 YSYEKL. V was shortened by 0 bases and J by 6 bases, with 9 bases between the two germline ends. The CDR3 length is 13 residues. CDR3 bases: TGCGCCAGCAGCCAAGAATGGTATTCCGAGCAGTACTTC. Translated: CASSQEWYSEQYF.

The V gene is TRBV12-3 or TRBV12-4, the J gene TRBJ2-7; perhaps TRBD2 as D (5 bases). The CDR3 runs 14 residues. The V gene lost 4 bases and the J gene lost 4 bases, with 14 bases spanning the gap. In nucleotides, the CDR3 is TGTGCCAGCAGTTCCCCGACTACCTGGTACGAGCAGTACTTC. This gives the protein CASSSPTTWYEQYF.

This clonotype came up a few times. V and J are TRBV3-1 and TRBJ2-3, with 10 bases aligning to TRBD2. The ends lost 0 bases at V and 3 bases at J; junction bases unmatched: 9. CDR1 and CDR2 (germline): LGHDT, YNNKEL (reference sequence). The CDR3 spans 18 residues. The CDR3 bases are TGTGCCAGCAGCCAAGATTTGGTAGCGGGGGGACTAACAGATACGCAGTATTTT. Translation: CASSQDLVAGGLTDTQYF.

CDR3 loop: CAITPGQMNTEAFF. The DNA for the CDR3 is TGTGCCATCACTCCGGGACAGATGAACACTGAAGCTTTCTTT. The V call is TRBV10-3, the J call TRBJ1-1; 7 positions agree with TRBD1. Germline loops: CDR1 ENHRY, CDR2 SYGVKD. With 7 bases clipped from V and 0 bases from J, the junction kept 5 bases outside the gene matches. This CDR3 contains 14 residues.

The chain links TRBV4-1 to TRBJ1-1; D is possibly TRBD1 (6 bases). From germline, CDR1 is MGHRA and CDR2 YSYEKL. The CDR3 spans 16 residues. V lost 1 base, J lost 7 bases, and 19 bases lay in between. The chain's CDR3 is CASSQVKGTREGEAFF. For the CDR3, the DNA is TGCGCCAGCAGCCAAGTGAAAGGGACACGAGAAGGTGAAGCTTTCTTT.

The V and J genes are TRBV15 and TRBJ2-2; D is possibly TRBD1 (7 bases). Germline CDR1 is LNHNV and CDR2 is YYDKDF (reference sequence). V lost 1 base and J lost 0, with 9 bases in between. The CDR3 is 16 residues long. In DNA form, the CDR3 reads TGTGCCACCAGCAGAGGCAGGGGGGCGAACACCGGGGAGCTGTTTTTT. Residues: CATSRGRGANTGELFF.

Ten or more counts support this clonotype. The chain combines TRBV5-1 with TRBJ2-5; tentatively, D is TRBD1 (6 bases). The CDR3 is 13 amino acids. Germline CDR1 is SGHRS and CDR2 is YFSETQ. V lost 5 bases and J lost 4, with 12 bases in between. The CDR3 is CASRYLGGETQYF. The CDR3 DNA follows: TGCGCCAGCAGATATCTAGGGGGAGAGACCCAGTACTTC.

J is TRBJ1-2 and V is TRBV10-3; D unresolved. V lost 3 bases and J 6 bases, leaving 11 bases between the germline ends. The germline gives CDR1 ENHRY, CDR2 SYGVKD. The CDR3 runs 13 residues. The DNA for the CDR3 is TGTGCCATCAGTGATTTGTCCCCGGATGGCTACACCTTC. Translation gives CAISDLSPDGYTF.

V and J are TRBV5-1 and TRBJ2-6; D possibly corresponds to TRBD1 (6 bases). The V and J ends lost 2 bases and 0 bases respectively, with 12 bases between them. In germline, CDR1 is SGHRS, CDR2 YFSETQ. The length of the CDR3 is 17 residues. CDR3 sequence reads: CASSLGGPSSGANVLTF. For the CDR3, the DNA is TGCGCCAGCAGCTTAGGGGGTCCCAGCTCTGGGGCCAACGTCCTGACTTTC.

At least ten counts were recorded for this clonotype. The chain couples TRBV7-6 to TRBJ1-4; no definite D call. This CDR3 spans 15 amino acids. Trimming left V 5 bases short and J 5 bases short, with 15 bases between. Per germline, CDR1 SGHVS and CDR2 FNYEAQ. The CDR3 DNA follows: TGTGCCAGCAGCCCAGGCGGTGCACACAATGAAAAACTGTTTTTT. It encodes CASSPGGAHNEKLFF.

The chain employs TRBV15 and TRBJ2-3; 10 positions match TRBD1. This CDR3 is built from 14 residues. V gave up 8 bases and J gave up 1 base; unmatched junction bases: 3. Germline loops: CDR1 LNHNV, CDR2 YYDKDF (reference sequence). CDR3 protein: CATGTGDRTDTQYF. The DNA for the CDR3 is TGTGCCACCGGGACAGGGGATCGCACAGATACGCAGTATTTT.

The chain employs TRBV19 and TRBJ1-3; 7 bases are a match to TRBD1. This CDR3 comprises 16 residues. Germline V gene data show CDR1 as LNHDA and CDR2 as SQIVND (reference sequence). Trimming cost V 4 bases and J 2 bases; bases outside gene matches: 8. CDR3 sequence (DNA): TGTGCCAGTAGTAGACACCGGGACAGCGCTGGAAACACCATATATTTT. Encoded protein: CASSRHRDSAGNTIYF.

This clonotype appeared many times. The V call is TRBV24-1, the J call TRBJ2-1, with D possibly matching TRBD2 (5 bases). The ends were cut back, 4 bases at V and 11 bases at J, with 17 bases in the middle. This CDR3 region has 14 residues. Germline V lookup: CDR1 KGHDR, CDR2 SFDVKD. The CDR3 loop is CATSEPPGSEQQFF. CDR3 in DNA: TGTGCCACCAGTGAACCACCGGGATCCGAGCAGCAGTTCTTC.

The V call is TRBV6-2 or TRBV6-3, the J call TRBJ2-5; 8 bases align to TRBD1. Germline loops: CDR1 MNHEY, CDR2 SVGEGT. This CDR3 contains 14 residues. V shed 6 bases, J shed 4 bases, and the junction held 7 bases outside the gene matches. The CDR3 DNA follows: TGTGCCAGCAGGTCAGGGGGCGTCGTAGAGACCCAGTACTTC. As protein: CASRSGGVVETQYF.

J is TRBJ1-2 and V is TRBV10-3; TRBD1 agrees at 7 bases. The CDR3 extends over 16 amino acids. Germline CDR1 and CDR2: ENHRY and SYGVKD. V gave up 2 bases and J gave up 0 bases; unmatched junction bases: 6. The CDR3 DNA reads TGTGCCATCAGTGAGCGGAGGGACAGTTCTAACTATGGCTACACCTTC. Translation: CAISERRDSSNYGYTF.